One and the same sample provided the 23 T cell receptor beta chains below, sequenced in a study of beta chain features in type 1 diabetes. Study-wide findings and caveats: Researchers report that Type 1 diabetes patients had moderately but significantly shorter TCRB CDR3s across all four CD4+ subsets.

The antigens these receptors bind are not known. The isolated RNA, all of it, was reverse transcribed, so expressed TCRB transcripts were what got sequenced. Measured with immunoSEQ multiplex PCR; TCRdb has only the in-frame clones, and not every one. Among 240,000 or so clones listed, roughly 21% were seen once. The sequencing sample was made of naive CD4+ T cells from blood. The receptors derive from a woman between 35 and 50 years old with type 1 diabetes.

This chain uses TRBV2 with TRBJ2-1; the D gene is possibly TRBD1 (6 bases). V was pared by 7 bases and J by 11 bases, with 18 bases between. Germline V gene data show CDR1 as SNHLY and CDR2 as FYNNEI. The CDR3 length is 13 residues. The chain's CDR3 is CASTTLRDTKQFF. The DNA for the CDR3 is TGTGCCAGCACTACTCTAAGGGACACCAAGCAGTTCTTC.

The rearrangement uses TRBV18 and TRBJ2-1, with 8 bases matching TRBD1. J was trimmed by 8 bases and V by 5 bases; bases with no gene match: 5. There are 13 residues in the CDR3. Germline values: CDR1 KGHSH, CDR2 LQKENI. CDR3 in amino acids: CASSAGGSDEQFF. The CDR3 DNA reads as TGTGCCAGCTCAGCAGGGGGCTCCGATGAGCAGTTCTTC.

V usage is TRBV28 and J usage is TRBJ1-2; 7 bases fit TRBD1. With 3 bases clipped from V and 2 bases from J, the junction kept 0 bases outside the gene matches. Germline V gene sequence: CDR1 MDHEN, CDR2 SYDVKM. The CDR3 has 13 amino acids. CDR3 DNA: TGTGCCAGCAGTTTGGGACAGAACTATGGCTACACCTTC. Translated, it gives CASSLGQNYGYTF.

The chain employs TRBV2 and TRBJ1-5; 7 positions match TRBD1. Per germline, CDR1 SNHLY and CDR2 FYNNEI. Trimming took 4 bases from V and 0 from J; bases not matched to a gene: 3. This CDR3 comprises 15 residues. The CDR3 loop is CASSAGTDSNQPQHF. The CDR3 nucleotides read TGTGCCAGCAGTGCCGGGACAGATAGCAATCAGCCCCAGCATTTT.

The V call is TRBV6-5, the J call TRBJ2-7; maybe TRBD1 (6 bases). Germline loops: CDR1 MNHEY, CDR2 SVGAGI. Trimming pared 6 bases from V and 2 bases from J, leaving 14 bases between. The CDR3 is 14 amino acids. The CDR3 reads CASRPGHFTYEQYF. CDR3 coding DNA: TGTGCCAGCAGACCGGGACACTTTACCTACGAGCAGTACTTC.

This clone was found a few times. The rearrangement uses TRBV19 and TRBJ2-7, with D tentatively TRBD1 (5 bases). Trimming removed 0 bases from V and 6 bases from J, with 9 bases in between. The CDR3 loop spans 13 amino acids. Germline V gives CDR1 LNHDA, CDR2 SQIVND (reference sequence). CDR3 nucleotides: TGTGCCAGTAGTATAGAGACAGCCCGCGAGCAGTACTTC. Its protein product is CASSIETAREQYF. The whole variable domain, filled in from reference TRBV19 and TRBJ2-7, reads DGGITQSPKYLFRKEGQNVTLSCEQNLNHDAMYWYRQDPGQGLRLIYYSQIVNDFQKGDIAEGYSVSREKKESFPLTVTSAQKNPTAFYLCASSIETAREQYFGPGTRLTVT.

This clone was counted only a few times. The chain links TRBV7-3 to TRBJ2-1, with TRBD1 identical over 8 bases. V shed 3 bases, J shed 4 bases, and the junction held 5 bases outside the gene matches. Germline lookup yields CDR1 SGHTA and CDR2 FQGTGA. The CDR3 covers 15 residues. CDR3 in DNA: TGTGCCAGCAGCTTGACAGGGGACTCTTACAATGAGCAGTTCTTC. It encodes CASSLTGDSYNEQFF.

This clone was counted only a few times. J is TRBJ1-1 and V is TRBV5-6, with TRBD1 identical over 8 bases. J lost 10 bases, V lost 7 bases, and 21 bases had no gene match. Germline V gives CDR1 SGHDT, CDR2 YYEEEE. The length of the CDR3 is 16 residues. The CDR3 region is CASRPGGAQILSGAFF. Written as DNA, the CDR3 is TGTGCCAGCCGTCCAGGGGGCGCCCAGATCCTCAGCGGAGCTTTCTTT.

This clone was observed a few times. The chain has TRBV25-1 and TRBJ1-6, with a weak D call TRBD1 (5 bases). Trimming left V 3 bases short and J 13 bases short, with 13 bases between. CDR1 and CDR2 from the germline V gene are MGHDK and SYGVNS. The CDR3 has 13 residues. The CDR3 reads CASSESGVRPLHF. The CDR3 region has the DNA TGTGCCAGCAGTGAGTCGGGGGTGCGGCCCCTCCACTTT.

CDR3 DNA sequence: TGTGCCAGCAGTCAACGACGGGGTAATTCACCCCTCCACTTT. Amino acids: CASSQRRGNSPLHF. The chain is built from TRBV6-6 and TRBJ1-6; unclear D gene. Looked up from germline, CDR1 is MNHNY and CDR2 is SVGAGI (reference sequence). Trimming removed 5 bases at V and 6 bases at J, with 11 bases between. The CDR3 has 14 residues.

This clone was found a few times. The genes are TRBV2 and TRBJ2-1, with D possibly TRBD1 on 6 matching bases. V lost 6 bases to trimming and J lost 0 bases, with 18 bases between them. Germline CDR1 SNHLY, CDR2 FYNNEI. The CDR3 has 17 amino acids. The CDR3 DNA sequence: TGTGCCAGCAGGGTCGAACAGGGCCTAAGCTCCTACAATGAGCAGTTCTTC. It specifies CASRVEQGLSSYNEQFF.

V is TRBV29-1 and J is TRBJ2-5; possibly TRBD2 for D (5 bases). Germline V gene lookup returns CDR1 SQVTM and CDR2 ANQGSEA. This CDR3 region has 13 residues. Trimming took off 4 bases at V and 7 bases at J, with 16 bases between the two ends. Here the CDR3 reads CSVGETRDGTQYF. CDR3 in DNA: TGCAGCGTTGGGGAAACTAGAGATGGGACCCAGTACTTC. The full variable domain, its missing parts supplied by reference TRBV29-1 and TRBJ2-5, is SAVISQKPSRDICQRGTSLTIQCQVDSQVTMMFWYRQQPGQSLTLIATANQGSEATYESGFVIDKFPISRPNLTFSTLTVSNMSPEDSSIYLCSVGETRDGTQYFGPGTRLLVL.

This clone turned up a few times. The chain links TRBV11-2 to TRBJ2-5, with 8 bases matching TRBD1. The ends lost 1 base at V and 4 bases at J; junction bases unmatched: 5. The CDR3 has 15 residues. Germline V lookup: CDR1 SGHAT, CDR2 FQNNGV. The CDR3: CASSLGRGRSETQYF. CDR3 sequence (DNA): TGTGCCAGCAGCTTAGGCAGGGGGCGGTCAGAGACCCAGTACTTC.

The V and J genes are TRBV20-1 and TRBJ1-1, with D hard to call. Germline V lookup: CDR1 DFQATT, CDR2 SNEGSKA (reference sequence). V lost 3 bases to trimming and J lost 6 bases, with 8 bases between them. This CDR3 is built from 11 residues. DNA for the CDR3: TGCAGTGCTAGGAGAGGCTCTGAAGCTTTCTTT. This sequence encodes CSARRGSEAFF.

The chain has TRBV7-9 and TRBJ1-6, with 7 bases identical to TRBD1. Germline V gene sequence: CDR1 SEHNR, CDR2 FQNEAQ (reference sequence). CDR3 length: 15 amino acids. The trim removed 6 bases at V and 9 bases at J, leaving 11 bases unmatched. This chain's CDR3 is CASSSGTEGSSPLHF. The CDR3 coding sequence is TGTGCCAGCAGTTCCGGGACAGAGGGCAGTTCACCCCTCCACTTT. Full variable domain (missing parts from reference TRBV7-9 and TRBJ1-6): DTGVSQNPRHKITKRGQNVTFRCDPISEHNRLYWYRQTLGQGPEFLTYFQNEAQLEKSRLLSDRFSAERPKGSFSTLEIQRTEQGDSAMYLCASSSGTEGSSPLHFGNGTRLTVT.

In this sample, this clone turned up a few times. The same CDR3 is also encoded by other DNA sequences in this sample. Here the CDR3 reads CSARATEAFF. The CDR3 DNA sequence: TGCAGTGCTAGGGCCACTGAAGCTTTCTTT. The chain links TRBV20-1 to TRBJ1-1; D is uncertain. V lost 3 bases and J 4 bases, leaving 3 bases between the germline ends. Per the germline V gene, CDR1 is DFQATT and CDR2 is SNEGSKA (reference sequence). This CDR3 comprises 10 residues.

This sequence joins TRBV28 and TRBJ1-2; TRBD1 aligns across 10 bases. The length of the CDR3 is 14 residues. CDR1 and CDR2 from the germline V gene are MDHEN and SYDVKM. V trimming: 6 bases; J trimming: 3 bases; junction bases outside the gene matches: 4. CDR3 protein: CASSPDRGYYGYTF. Here the CDR3 DNA reads TGTGCCAGCAGCCCGGACAGGGGGTACTATGGCTACACCTTC.

The rearrangement links TRBV5-4 to TRBJ2-6, with D uncertain. Germline V CDR1 and CDR2: SGHNT, YYREEE (reference sequence). The CDR3 has 15 amino acids. The germline V and J ends were trimmed by 0 bases and 0 bases, with 4 bases remaining between them. CDR3 nucleotide sequence: TGTGCCAGCAGCTTGGACAGCTCTGGGGCCAACGTCCTGACTTTC. This codes for CASSLDSSGANVLTF.

V is TRBV30 and J is TRBJ1-1; D call uncertain. The CDR3 is 11 amino acids. V lost 0 bases to trimming and J lost 11 bases, with 10 bases between them. Germline V gene data show CDR1 as GTSNPN and CDR2 as SVGIG (reference sequence). CDR3 nucleotides: TGTGCCTGGAGTGTAGGAGGCTCGGCTTTCTTT. Its protein is CAWSVGGSAFF. Looking up the rest from reference TRBV30 and TRBJ1-1 gives the full variable domain: SQTIHQWPATLVQPVGSPLSLECTVEGTSNPNLYWYRQAAGRGLQLLFYSVGIGQISSEVPQNLSASRPQDRQFILSSKKLLLSDSGFYLCAWSVGGSAFFGQGTRLTVV.

This clone was found a few times. The V gene is TRBV7-9, the J gene TRBJ2-1; TRBD2 might be the D (6 bases). CDR3 length equals 12 residues. Germline lookup yields CDR1 SEHNR and CDR2 FQNEAQ (reference sequence). Trimming removed 5 bases at V and 9 bases at J, with 11 bases between. CDR3 region: CASSTHGGEQFF. The CDR3 DNA sequence: TGTGCCAGCAGCACCCACGGGGGTGAGCAGTTCTTC.

The chain carries TRBV9 and TRBJ1-1; TRBD1 matches at 9 bases. Looked up from germline, CDR1 is SGDLS and CDR2 is YYNGEE. This CDR3 contains 15 residues. V lost 5 bases, J lost 5 bases, and 10 bases stayed unmatched. The CDR3 loop reads CASRKTGGFRTEAFF. CDR3 bases: TGTGCCAGCAGAAAGACAGGGGGGTTTCGGACTGAAGCTTTCTTT.

The chain carries TRBV9 and TRBJ1-2, with D possibly being TRBD1 (5 bases). The CDR3 consists of 14 residues. Trimming removed 3 bases at V and 4 bases at J, with 13 bases between. Germline V gene sequence: CDR1 SGDLS, CDR2 YYNGEE. CDR3 amino acids: CASSAIPGSYGYTF. CDR3 bases: TGTGCCAGCAGCGCGATCCCAGGGTCCTATGGCTACACCTTC.

This clone was seen a handful of times. The genes are TRBV2 and TRBJ1-4, with 9 bases identical to TRBD1. Germline V gene sequence: CDR1 SNHLY, CDR2 FYNNEI. CDR3 length equals 14 residues. V gave up 6 bases and J gave up 7 bases; unmatched junction bases: 6. Here the CDR3 reads CASRRTGESEKLFF. The CDR3 bases are TGTGCCAGCAGACGGACAGGGGAAAGTGAAAAACTGTTTTTT.